This T cell receptor delta chain was sequenced during a study of gammadelta T cells in human blood (TCRdb year 2020). On the study overall, not on this receptor specifically: The study reported that microbial exposure appeared to drive polyclonal expansion of innate gamma-delta T cells immediately after birth.

V is reduced by 0 bases and J by 1 base, leaving a spacing of 9 bases between them. Reading from cysteine to phenylalanine, the CDR3 counts 17 amino acids. The read is trimmed to its CDR3 DNA, 51 bases read in frame from base 1. Per the germline V gene, GEAIGNYY is the CDR1 and EKD is the CDR2. The method behind the library was RT-PCR. TCRdb names Illumina MiSeq as the instrument used. TCRdb called clones anew from the public reads via CATT; matching DNA rows were later pooled. The sample profile shows roughly 770 delta-chain clones; approximately 58% of them were found once. The ten largest clones add up to 15% to 20% of the sample. This clone is medium-sized (0.01 to 0.1%) in terms of sample share. The clone's antigen remains unknown. There are no base qualities to consult, and no much larger clone falls within one base.

The chain uses TRDV2 and TRDJ3; a tentative D match to TRDD3 spans 5 bases. The specimen sequenced was non-Vgamma9Vdelta2 gamma-delta T cells from cord blood. The origin of this receptor is a newborn. The CDR3 has the sequence CACDTVRGSWDTRQMFF. DNA sequence: TGTGCCTGTGACACCGTGAGGGGATCCTGGGACACCCGACAGATGTTTTTC.